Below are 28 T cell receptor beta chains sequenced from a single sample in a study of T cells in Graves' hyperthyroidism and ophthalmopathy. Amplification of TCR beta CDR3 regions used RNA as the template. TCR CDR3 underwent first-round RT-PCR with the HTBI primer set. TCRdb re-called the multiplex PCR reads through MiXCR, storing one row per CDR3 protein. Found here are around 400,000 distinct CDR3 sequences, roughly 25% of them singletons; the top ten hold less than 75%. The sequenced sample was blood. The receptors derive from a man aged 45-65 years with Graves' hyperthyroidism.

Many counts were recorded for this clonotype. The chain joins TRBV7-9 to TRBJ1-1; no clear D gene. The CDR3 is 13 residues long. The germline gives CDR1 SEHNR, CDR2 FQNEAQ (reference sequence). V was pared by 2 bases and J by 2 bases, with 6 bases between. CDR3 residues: CASSLLSNTEAFF. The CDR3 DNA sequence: TGTGCCAGCAGCTTATTAAGCAACACTGAAGCTTTCTTT. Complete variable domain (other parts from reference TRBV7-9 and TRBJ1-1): DTGVSQNPRHKITKRGQNVTFRCDPISEHNRLYWYRQTLGQGPEFLTYFQNEAQLEKSRLLSDRFSAERPKGSFSTLEIQRTEQGDSAMYLCASSLLSNTEAFFGQGTRLTVV.

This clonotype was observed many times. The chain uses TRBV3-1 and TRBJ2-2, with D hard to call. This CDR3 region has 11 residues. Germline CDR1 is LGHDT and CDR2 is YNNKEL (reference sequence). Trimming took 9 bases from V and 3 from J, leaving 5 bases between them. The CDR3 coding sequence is TGTGCCAGTGCAGACACCGGGGAGCTGTTTTTT. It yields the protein CASADTGELFF.

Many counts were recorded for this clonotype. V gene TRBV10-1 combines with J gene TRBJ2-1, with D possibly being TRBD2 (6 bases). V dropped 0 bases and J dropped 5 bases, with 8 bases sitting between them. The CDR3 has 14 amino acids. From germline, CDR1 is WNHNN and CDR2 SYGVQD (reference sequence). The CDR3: CASSESGGHNEQFF. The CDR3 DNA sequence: TGCGCCAGCAGTGAGTCGGGAGGACACAATGAGCAGTTCTTC.

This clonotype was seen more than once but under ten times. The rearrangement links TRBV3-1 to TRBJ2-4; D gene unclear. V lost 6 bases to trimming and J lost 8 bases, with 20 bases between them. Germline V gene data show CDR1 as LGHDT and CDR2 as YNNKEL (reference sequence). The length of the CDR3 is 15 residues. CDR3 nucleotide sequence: TGTGCCAGCAGTTTTTTTGGGATGGGGTTGGACATTCAGTACTTC. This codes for CASSFFGMGLDIQYF. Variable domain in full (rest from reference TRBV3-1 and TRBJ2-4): DTAVSQTPKYLVTQMGNDKSIKCEQNLGHDTMYWYKQDSKKFLKIMFSYNNKELIINETVPNRFSPKSPDKAHLNLHINSLELGDSAVYFCASSFFGMGLDIQYFGAGTRLSVL.

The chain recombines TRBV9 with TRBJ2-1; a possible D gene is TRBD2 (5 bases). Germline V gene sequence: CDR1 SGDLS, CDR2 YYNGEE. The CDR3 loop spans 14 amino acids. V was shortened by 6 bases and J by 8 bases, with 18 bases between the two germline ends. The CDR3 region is CASTPDSRHDEQFF. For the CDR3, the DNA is TGTGCCAGCACCCCGGACTCCCGGCATGATGAGCAGTTCTTC.

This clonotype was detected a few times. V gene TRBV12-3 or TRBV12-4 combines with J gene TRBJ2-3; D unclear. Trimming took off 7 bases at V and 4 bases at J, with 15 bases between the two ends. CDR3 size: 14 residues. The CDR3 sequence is CASIQRGLSDTQYF. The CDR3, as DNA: TGTGCCAGCATCCAACGTGGTTTATCAGATACGCAGTATTTT.

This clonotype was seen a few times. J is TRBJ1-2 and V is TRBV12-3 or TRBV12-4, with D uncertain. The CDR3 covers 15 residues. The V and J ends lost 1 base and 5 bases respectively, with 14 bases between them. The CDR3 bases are TGTGCCAGCAGTTTAGATCCCCAAACGGCATATGGCTACACCTTC. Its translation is CASSLDPQTAYGYTF.

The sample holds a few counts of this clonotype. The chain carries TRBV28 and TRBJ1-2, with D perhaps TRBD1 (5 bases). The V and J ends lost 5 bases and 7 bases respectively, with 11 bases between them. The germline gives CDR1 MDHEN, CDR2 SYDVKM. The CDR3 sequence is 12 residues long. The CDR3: CASSPGVVGYTF. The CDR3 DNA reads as TGTGCCAGCAGTCCGGGGGTCGTTGGCTACACCTTC.

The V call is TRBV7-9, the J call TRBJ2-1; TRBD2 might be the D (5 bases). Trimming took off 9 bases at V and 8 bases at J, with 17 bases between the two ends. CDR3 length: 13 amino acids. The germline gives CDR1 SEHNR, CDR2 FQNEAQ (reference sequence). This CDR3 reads CARKRVGLDEQFF. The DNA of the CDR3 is TGTGCCAGGAAGAGGGTAGGCTTGGATGAGCAGTTCTTC.

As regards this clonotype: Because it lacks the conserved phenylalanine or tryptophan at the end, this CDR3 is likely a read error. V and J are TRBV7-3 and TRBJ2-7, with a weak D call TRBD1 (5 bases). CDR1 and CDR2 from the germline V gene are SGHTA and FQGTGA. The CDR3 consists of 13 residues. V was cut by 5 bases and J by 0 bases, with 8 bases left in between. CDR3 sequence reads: CASSTDSSYEQYC. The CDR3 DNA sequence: TGTGCCAGCAGCACCGACAGCTCCTACGAGCAGTACTGC.

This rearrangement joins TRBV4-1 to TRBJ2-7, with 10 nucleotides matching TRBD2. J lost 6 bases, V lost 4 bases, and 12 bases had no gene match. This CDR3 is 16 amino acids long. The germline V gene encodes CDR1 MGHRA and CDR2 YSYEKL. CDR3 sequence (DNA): TGCGCCAGCAGCCCCCCCCCGGCTAGCGGGAGATTCGAGCAGTACTTC. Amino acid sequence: CASSPPPASGRFEQYF.

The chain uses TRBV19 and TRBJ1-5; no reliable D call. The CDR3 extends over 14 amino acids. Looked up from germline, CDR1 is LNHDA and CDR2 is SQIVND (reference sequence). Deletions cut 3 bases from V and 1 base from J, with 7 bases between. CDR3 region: CASSIGGSNQPQHF. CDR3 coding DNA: TGTGCCAGTAGTATTGGAGGCAGCAATCAGCCCCAGCATTTT.

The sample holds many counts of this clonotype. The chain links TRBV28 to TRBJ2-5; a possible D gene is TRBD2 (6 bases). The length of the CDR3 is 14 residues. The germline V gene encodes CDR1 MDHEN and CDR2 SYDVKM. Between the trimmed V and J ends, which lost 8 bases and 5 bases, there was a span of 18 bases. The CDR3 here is CASSGGSRPETQYF. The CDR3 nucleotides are TGTGCCAGCTCAGGAGGGAGTCGACCTGAGACCCAGTACTTC.

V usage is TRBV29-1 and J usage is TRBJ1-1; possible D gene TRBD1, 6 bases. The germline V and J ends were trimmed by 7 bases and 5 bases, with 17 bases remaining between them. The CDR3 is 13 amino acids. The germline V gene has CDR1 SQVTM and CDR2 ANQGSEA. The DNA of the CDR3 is TGCAGCGCCCGGGGGGCGGCTGGTACTGAAGCTTTCTTT. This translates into CSARGAAGTEAFF. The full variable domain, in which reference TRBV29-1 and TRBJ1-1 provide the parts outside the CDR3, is SAVISQKPSRDICQRGTSLTIQCQVDSQVTMMFWYRQQPGQSLTLIATANQGSEATYESGFVIDKFPISRPNLTFSTLTVSNMSPEDSSIYLCSARGAAGTEAFFGQGTRLTVV.

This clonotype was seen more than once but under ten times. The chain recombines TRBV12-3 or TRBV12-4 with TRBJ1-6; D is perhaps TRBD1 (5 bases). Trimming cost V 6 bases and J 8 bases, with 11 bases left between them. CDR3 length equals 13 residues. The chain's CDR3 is CASSRDGDSPLHF. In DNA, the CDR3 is TGTGCCAGCAGCCGGGACGGAGATTCACCCCTCCACTTT.

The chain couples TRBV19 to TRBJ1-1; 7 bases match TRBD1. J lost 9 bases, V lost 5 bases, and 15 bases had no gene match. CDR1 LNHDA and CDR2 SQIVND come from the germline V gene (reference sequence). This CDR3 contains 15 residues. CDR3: CASSSSGAGGVKAFF. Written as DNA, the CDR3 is TGTGCCAGTAGTTCCTCTGGTGCAGGGGGAGTAAAAGCTTTCTTT.

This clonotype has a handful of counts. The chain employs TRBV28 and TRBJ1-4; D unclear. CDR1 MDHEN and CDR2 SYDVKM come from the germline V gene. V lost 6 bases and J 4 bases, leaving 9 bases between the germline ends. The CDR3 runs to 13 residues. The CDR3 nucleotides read TGTGCCAGCAGCCGGGCCTATAATGAAAAACTGTTTTTT. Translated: CASSRAYNEKLFF.

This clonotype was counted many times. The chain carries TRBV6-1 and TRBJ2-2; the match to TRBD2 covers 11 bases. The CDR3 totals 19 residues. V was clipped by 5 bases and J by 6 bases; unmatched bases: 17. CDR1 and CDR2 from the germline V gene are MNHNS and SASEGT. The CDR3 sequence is CASSRRAPTSGKGSGELFF. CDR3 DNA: TGTGCCAGCAGTCGACGAGCCCCGACTAGCGGGAAAGGATCCGGGGAGCTGTTTTTT.

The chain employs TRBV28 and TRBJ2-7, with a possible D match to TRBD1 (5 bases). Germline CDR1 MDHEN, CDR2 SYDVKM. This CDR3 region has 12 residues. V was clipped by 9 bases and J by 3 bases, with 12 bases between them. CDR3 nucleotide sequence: TGTGCCAGTGAAGACAGTCACTACGAGCAGTACTTC. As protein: CASEDSHYEQYF.

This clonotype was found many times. The CDR3 sequence is CASSQTGTESYEQYF. CDR3 nucleotides: TGCGCCAGCAGCCAAACCGGGACCGAATCCTACGAGCAGTACTTC. The chain joins TRBV5-1 to TRBJ2-7; D is perhaps TRBD1 or TRBD2 (5 bases each). CDR3 size: 15 residues. Trimming left V 4 bases short and J 1 base short, with 15 bases between. Germline V gives CDR1 SGHRS, CDR2 YFSETQ.

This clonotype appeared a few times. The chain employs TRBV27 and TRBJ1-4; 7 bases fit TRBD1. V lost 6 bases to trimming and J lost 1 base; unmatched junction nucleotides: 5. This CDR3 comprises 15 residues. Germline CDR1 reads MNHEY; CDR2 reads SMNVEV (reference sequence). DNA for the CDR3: TGTGCCAGCAGACGACAGGGAGGAACTAATGAAAAACTGTTTTTT. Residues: CASRRQGGTNEKLFF.

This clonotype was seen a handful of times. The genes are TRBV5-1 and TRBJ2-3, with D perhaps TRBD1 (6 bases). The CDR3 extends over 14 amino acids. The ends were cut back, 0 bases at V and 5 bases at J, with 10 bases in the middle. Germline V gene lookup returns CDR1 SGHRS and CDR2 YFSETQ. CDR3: CASSLAEQGDTQYF. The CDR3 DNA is TGCGCCAGCAGCTTGGCCGAACAGGGAGATACGCAGTATTTT.

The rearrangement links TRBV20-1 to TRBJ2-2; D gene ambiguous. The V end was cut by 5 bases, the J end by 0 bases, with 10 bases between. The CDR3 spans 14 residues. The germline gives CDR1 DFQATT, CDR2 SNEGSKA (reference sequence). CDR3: CSASYSTNTGELFF. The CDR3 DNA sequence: TGCAGTGCTTCATACAGTACGAACACCGGGGAGCTGTTTTTT.

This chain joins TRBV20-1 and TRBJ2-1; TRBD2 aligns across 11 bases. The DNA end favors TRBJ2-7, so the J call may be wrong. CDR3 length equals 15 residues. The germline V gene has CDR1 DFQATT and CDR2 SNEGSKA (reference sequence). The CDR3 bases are TGCAGTGCTAGATCCGCGGGACTAGCGGACAATGAGCAGTACTTC. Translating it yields CSARSAGLADNEQYF.

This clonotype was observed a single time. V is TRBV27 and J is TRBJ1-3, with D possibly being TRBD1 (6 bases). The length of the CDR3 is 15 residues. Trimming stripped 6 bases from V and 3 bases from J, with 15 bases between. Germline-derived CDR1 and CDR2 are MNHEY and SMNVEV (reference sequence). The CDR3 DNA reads TGTGCCAGCAGCTTGAAGGGGGTCGGTGGAAACACCATATATTTT. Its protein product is CASSLKGVGGNTIYF.

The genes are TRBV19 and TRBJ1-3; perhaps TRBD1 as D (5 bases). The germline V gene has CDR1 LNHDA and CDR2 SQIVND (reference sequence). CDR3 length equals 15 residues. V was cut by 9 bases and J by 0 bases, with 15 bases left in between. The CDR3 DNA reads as TGTGCCAGCAGCCGGGACCGGAGCTCTGGAAACACCATATATTTT. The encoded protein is CASSRDRSSGNTIYF.

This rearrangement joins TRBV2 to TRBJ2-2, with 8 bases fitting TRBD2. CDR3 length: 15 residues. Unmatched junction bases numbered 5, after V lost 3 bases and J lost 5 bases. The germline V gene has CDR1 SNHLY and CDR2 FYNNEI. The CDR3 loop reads CASSEASGWTGELFF. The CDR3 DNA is TGTGCCAGCAGTGAGGCTAGCGGGTGGACCGGGGAGCTGTTTTTT.

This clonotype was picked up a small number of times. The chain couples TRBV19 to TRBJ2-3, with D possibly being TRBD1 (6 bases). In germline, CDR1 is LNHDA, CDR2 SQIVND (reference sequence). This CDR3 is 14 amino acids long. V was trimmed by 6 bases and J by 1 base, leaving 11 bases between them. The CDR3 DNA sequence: TGTGCCAGTAGGAAGGGGGTCCGCACAGATACGCAGTATTTT. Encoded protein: CASRKGVRTDTQYF.